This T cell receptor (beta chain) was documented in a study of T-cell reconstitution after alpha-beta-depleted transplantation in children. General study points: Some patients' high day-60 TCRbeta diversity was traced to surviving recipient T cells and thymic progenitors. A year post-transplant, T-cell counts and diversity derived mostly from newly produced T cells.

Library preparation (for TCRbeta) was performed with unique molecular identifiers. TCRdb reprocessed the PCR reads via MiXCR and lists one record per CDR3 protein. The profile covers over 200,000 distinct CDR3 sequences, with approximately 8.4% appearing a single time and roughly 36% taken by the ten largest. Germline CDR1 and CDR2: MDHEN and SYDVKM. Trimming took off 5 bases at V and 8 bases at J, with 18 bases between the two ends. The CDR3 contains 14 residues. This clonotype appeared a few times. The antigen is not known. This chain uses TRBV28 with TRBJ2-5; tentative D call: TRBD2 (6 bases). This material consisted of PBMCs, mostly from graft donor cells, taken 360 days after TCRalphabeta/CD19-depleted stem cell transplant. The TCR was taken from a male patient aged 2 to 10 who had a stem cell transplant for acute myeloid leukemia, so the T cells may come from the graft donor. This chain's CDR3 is CASSLHSAGTTQYF. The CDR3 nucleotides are TGTGCCAGCAGTCTTCACTCAGCCGGGACTACCCAGTACTTC.